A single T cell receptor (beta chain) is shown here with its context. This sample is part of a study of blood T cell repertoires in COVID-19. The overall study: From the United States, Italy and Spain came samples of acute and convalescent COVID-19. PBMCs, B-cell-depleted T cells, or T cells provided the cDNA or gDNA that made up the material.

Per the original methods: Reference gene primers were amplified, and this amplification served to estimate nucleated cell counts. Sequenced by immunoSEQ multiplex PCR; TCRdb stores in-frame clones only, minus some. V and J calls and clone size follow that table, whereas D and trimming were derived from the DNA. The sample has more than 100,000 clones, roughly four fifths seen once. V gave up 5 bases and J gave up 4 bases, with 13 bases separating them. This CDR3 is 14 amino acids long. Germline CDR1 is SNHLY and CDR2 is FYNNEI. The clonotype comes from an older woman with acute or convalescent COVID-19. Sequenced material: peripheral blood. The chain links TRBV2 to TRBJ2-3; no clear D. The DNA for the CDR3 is TGTGCCAGCAGTACCCAAGACATCGCAGATACGCAGTATTTT. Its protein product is CASSTQDIADTQYF.